The 10 T cell receptor beta chains in this list originate from one sample, sequenced in a study of T cells in Graves' hyperthyroidism and ophthalmopathy. Amplification of TCR beta CDR3 regions used RNA as the template. The TCR CDR3 was amplified in a first-round RT-PCR using the HTBI primer set. Via MiXCR, TCRdb re-called the multiplex PCR reads, giving one row per CDR3 protein. The sample records around 350,000 distinct CDR3 sequences, about a fifth being singletons. Sequenced: blood. The receptors come from a woman aged 18-29 years with Graves' hyperthyroidism.

This clonotype was detected many times. The V call is TRBV27, the J call TRBJ2-7, with a tentative D call TRBD2 (6 bases). The ends were cut back, 3 bases at V and 2 bases at J, with 14 bases in the middle. The CDR3 length is 15 residues. Germline values: CDR1 MNHEY, CDR2 SMNVEV (reference sequence). In nucleotides, the CDR3 is TGTGCCAGCAGTTTCAGCCAGGACTATCCCTACGAGCAGTACTTC. Translating it yields CASSFSQDYPYEQYF.

This clonotype was recorded many times. The chain recombines TRBV20-1 with TRBJ1-2; D is ambiguous. The germline CDR1 and CDR2 sequences are DFQATT and SNEGSKA (reference sequence). V was trimmed by 0 bases and J by 8 bases, leaving 10 bases between them. The CDR3 covers 12 residues. The CDR3 coding sequence is TGCAGTGCTAGAGACCACCCTGGAGGCTACACCTTC. This translates into CSARDHPGGYTF.

This clonotype appeared many times. V usage is TRBV5-1 and J usage is TRBJ2-2, with D uncertain. V dropped 3 bases and J dropped 0 bases, with 12 bases sitting between them. The CDR3 runs to 16 residues. Looked up from germline, CDR1 is SGHRS and CDR2 is YFSETQ. In nucleotides, the CDR3 is TGCGCCAGCAGCTACGACGAGTACGCGAACACCGGGGAGCTGTTTTTT. It specifies CASSYDEYANTGELFF.

This clonotype has at least ten counts. The rearrangement links TRBV4-1 to TRBJ1-1; 9 bases agree with TRBD1. The CDR3 is 16 amino acids. V dropped 1 base and J dropped 5; count of bases not matched to a gene: 8. Germline CDR1 is MGHRA and CDR2 is YSYEKL. In DNA, the CDR3 is TGCGCCAGCAGCCAAGGGCCTACAGGGGGCATGACTGAAGCTTTCTTT. Amino acids: CASSQGPTGGMTEAFF.

The chain has TRBV20-1 and TRBJ2-7; 7 positions match TRBD1. Germline lookup yields CDR1 DFQATT and CDR2 SNEGSKA (reference sequence). The CDR3 is 13 amino acids. V shed 5 bases, J shed 6 bases, and the junction held 10 bases outside the gene matches. CDR3 sequence (DNA): TGCAGTGCTGCCATCGGACAGGTGGCCGAGCAGTACTTC. Encoded protein: CSAAIGQVAEQYF.

In this sample, this clonotype turned up a few times. The CDR3 region has the DNA TGTGCCAGTAGTATAGATCATCGGACAGGGAACGACGAGCAGTACTTC. Translation gives CASSIDHRTGNDEQYF. This sequence joins TRBV19 and TRBJ2-7; 8 nucleotides align to TRBD1. Germline V CDR1 and CDR2: LNHDA, SQIVND (reference sequence). V was clipped by 0 bases and J by 5 bases; unmatched bases: 9. This CDR3 contains 16 residues.

This clonotype was seen many times. The V and J genes are TRBV9 and TRBJ1-1; tentatively, D is TRBD1 (5 bases). V was clipped by 3 bases and J by 10 bases, with 13 bases between them. The germline CDR1 and CDR2 sequences are SGDLS and YYNGEE. The CDR3 totals 12 residues. The CDR3 loop is CASSGPRGRAFF. CDR3 nucleotides: TGTGCCAGCAGCGGCCCTAGGGGACGAGCTTTCTTT.

This clonotype has a count of ten or more. This sequence joins TRBV4-2 and TRBJ2-5; D assignment may be TRBD1 or TRBD2 (5 bases each). V lost 4 bases and J 5 bases, leaving 17 bases between the germline ends. Germline-derived CDR1 and CDR2 are LGHNA and YNFKEQ. This CDR3 is built from 15 residues. The CDR3: CASSLLGAQSETQYF. The CDR3 DNA is TGTGCCAGCAGCCTCCTCGGGGCACAGTCGGAGACCCAGTACTTC.

This clonotype was detected ten times or more. The J gene is TRBJ2-3, the V gene TRBV4-2; 8 bases match TRBD2. Unmatched junction bases numbered 9, after V lost 1 base and J lost 6 bases. CDR1 is LGHNA, CDR2 YNFKEQ, per germline. The CDR3 is 16 amino acids. The CDR3 sequence: CASSQAKRGGPDTQYF. In DNA, the CDR3 is TGTGCCAGCAGCCAAGCGAAACGGGGGGGCCCCGATACGCAGTATTTT.

A few counts support this clonotype. A much bigger clone sits one base away, suggesting this may be a read error. The chain carries TRBV20-1 and TRBJ1-2; D uncertain. The germline gives CDR1 DFQATT, CDR2 SNEGSKA (reference sequence). The CDR3 is 9 amino acids. Here the CDR3 DNA reads TGCAGTTCTAGAGTTAAAGACACCTTC. Its translation is CSSRVKDTF.